This T cell receptor (beta chain) was identified in a study of tumor-infiltrating lymphocytes in primary liver carcinoma. Co-extracting RNA and DNA was done with roughly 17-34 mg of unsorted bulk tissue as input. Every tumor contributed samples taken at five separate regions. General study results and limits: No more than about 8-24% of top clones could be seen in all five tumor regions.

The CDR3 consists of 15 residues. Germline V gene sequence: CDR1 MDHEN, CDR2 SYDVKM. The V and J ends lost 9 bases and 8 bases, in that order; junction bases with no gene match: 15. TCR beta cDNA was reverse-transcribed from about 500 ng of total RNA. The reaction used a constant-region primer and ProtoScript II reverse transcriptase. Construction of TCR beta libraries relied on three successive nested multiplex PCR rounds employing slightly modified ARM-PCR. Investigators reported that the first two PCR rounds, at 10 to 11 cycles each, used TRBV1-TRBV30 forward primers with a C-beta reverse primer. TCRdb itself ran the multiplex PCR reads through MiXCR, one entry per CDR3 protein. The sample consists of over 45,000 distinct CDR3 sequences, 70% to 85% of them appearing once. This clonotype was counted a single time. Its antigen is still unknown.

This clonotype was sampled from a man aged 40-49 years with primary liver carcinoma and hepatitis B virus infection. This rearrangement joins TRBV28 to TRBJ2-2; 7 bases line up with TRBD1. The sample consisted of liver tumor tissue from sampling region 5. Indicated subset: tumor region T5, tumor centre. CDR3 coding DNA: TGTGCCAGTTCATTGACAGGGTCGGGCGCTGGGGAGCTGTTTTTT. It translates to CASSLTGSGAGELFF.